The clone carrying this T cell receptor (beta chain) has just one count. No antigen is known for it. The entry originates in a study of T-cell memory formation after mild COVID-19. Findings and limits, study-wide: CM and EM subsets held most contracting CD4+ clones; EMRA held CD8+ ones. Unconfirmed was the SARS-CoV-2 specificity of second-wave clones that peaked on day 37. Pre-infection memory contained some responding clones, which suggested that cross-reactive memory had joined.

The J segment lost 7 bases and the V segment lost 3 bases, leaving 2 bases of the junction unmatched. Germline values: CDR1 LGHDT, CDR2 YNNKEL (reference sequence). The CDR3 loop spans 13 amino acids. 5'RACE with constant-segment primers yielded barcoded, UMI-tagged TCR alpha and TCR beta cDNA libraries. TCRdb analysed the 5' RACE reads with MiXCR anew, one entry per CDR3 protein. The sample yields around 180,000 distinct CDR3 sequences, approximately 18% seen once. This receptor was obtained from a man in his late teens or twenties who had mild COVID-19 (a few samples of this study predate the infection). Cell type and time point are not known. The sequencing sample was made of PBMCs or a T cell subset sorted from them (not recorded which). The rearrangement links TRBV3-1 to TRBJ1-1, with TRBD1 matching 10 bases. Here the CDR3 reads CASSQTGGLEAFF. As DNA, the CDR3 is TGTGCCAGCAGCCAGACAGGGGGCCTTGAAGCTTTCTTT.